Below, 15 T cell receptor beta chains from the same sample are listed, as sequenced in a study of blood T cell repertoires in COVID-19. The protocol was immunoSEQ multiplex PCR, while the TCRdb copy is restricted to in-frame clones and leaves out a portion. In the table there are 200,000 to 300,000 clones, 85% to 95% of which are singletons. Sequencing used peripheral blood. The receptors were gathered from a man aged 25 to 40 with COVID-19, enrolled during active disease.

The chain joins TRBV7-9 to TRBJ2-2; 8 positions agree with TRBD1. Germline V gene data show CDR1 as SEHNR and CDR2 as FQNEAQ (reference sequence). This CDR3 spans 14 amino acids. Losses at the gene ends were 2 bases for V and 4 bases for J; bases not matched to a gene: 0. CDR3 DNA: TGTGCCAGCAGCTTACAGGGGGCCACCGGGGAGCTGTTTTTT. It codes for CASSLQGATGELFF.

The chain recombines TRBV7-3 with TRBJ2-5; 7 bases match TRBD2. The germline V gene encodes CDR1 SGHTA and CDR2 FQGTGA. V was clipped by 5 bases and J by 1 base; unmatched bases: 7. This CDR3 spans 15 amino acids. CDR3 coding DNA: TGTGCCAGCAGCCCCCTCGGCGGGAGCCAAGAGACCCAGTACTTC. Translating it yields CASSPLGGSQETQYF.

V and J are TRBV1 and TRBJ1-6. TRBV1 is annotated as a pseudogene. The CDR3 has 14 amino acids. The CDR3: CTSPTEFYNSPLHF. The CDR3 DNA follows: TGCACCAGCCCAACTGAATTCTATAATTCACCCCTCCACTTT.

The rearrangement joins TRBV5-4 to TRBJ2-1; 15 nucleotides line up with TRBD2. This CDR3 is 16 amino acids long. The J segment lost 7 bases and the V segment lost 4 bases, leaving 6 bases of the junction unmatched. In germline, CDR1 is SGHNT, CDR2 YYREEE (reference sequence). The CDR3 nucleotides are TGTGCCAGCAGCACCAGGACTAGCGGGGGGGCTAATGAGCAGTTCTTC. Translating gives CASSTRTSGGANEQFF.

This chain connects TRBV4-2 to TRBJ1-4; 7 positions match TRBD1. V lost 5 bases and J lost 5; bases outside the gene matches: 8. The CDR3 extends over 15 amino acids. CDR1 LGHNA and CDR2 YNFKEQ come from the germline V gene. DNA of the CDR3: TGTGCCAGCAGCTTAGGGGACAGCCTGAATGAAAAACTGTTTTTT. Its translation is CASSLGDSLNEKLFF.

The chain uses TRBV3-1 (or the pseudogene TRBV3-2) and TRBJ2-5; 9 bases match TRBD1. The CDR3 totals 17 residues. After removal of 4 bases from V and 5 bases from J, the junction contained 14 bases not matched to a gene. CDR1 LGHDT and CDR2 YNNKEL come from the germline V gene (reference sequence). CDR3 coding DNA: TGTGCCAGCAGCCGAGGGACCTTGGGACAGGGATGGGAGACCCAGTACTTC. Encoded protein: CASSRGTLGQGWETQYF.

This rearrangement joins TRBV9 to TRBJ2-2; D possibly corresponds to TRBD1 (5 bases). This CDR3 has 15 residues. CDR1 and CDR2 (germline): SGDLS, YYNGEE. V was shortened by 2 bases and J by 1 base, with 9 bases between the two germline ends. CDR3 protein: CASSVGQMNTGELFF. CDR3 coding DNA: TGTGCCAGCAGCGTGGGGCAGATGAACACCGGGGAGCTGTTTTTT. The full variable domain, rest sourced from reference TRBV9 and TRBJ2-2, is DSGVTQTPKHLITATGQRVTLRCSPRSGDLSVYWYQQSLDQGLQFLIQYYNGEERAKGNILERFSAQQFPDLHSELNLSSLELGDSALYFCASSVGQMNTGELFFGEGSRLTVL.

The chain links TRBV21-1 to TRBJ1-1; TRBD1, the table's D call, lacks a check against the DNA. TRBV21-1 has pseudogene status. This CDR3 has 19 residues. The CDR3 coding sequence is TGTGCCAGCGGGTCCGGGACAGGGAGGACCCCAGACATGAACACTGAAGCTTTCTTT. It encodes CASGSGTGRTPDMNTEAFF.

This clone was seen only once. V gene TRBV18 combines with J gene TRBJ1-1; D uncertain. V was clipped by 2 bases and J by 10 bases, with 14 bases between them. This CDR3 has 13 amino acids. Germline loops: CDR1 KGHSH, CDR2 LQKENI. The CDR3 loop reads CASSPGEQRAAFF. As DNA, the CDR3 is TGTGCCAGCTCACCAGGCGAGCAGCGAGCAGCTTTCTTT. Drawing the rest from reference TRBV18 and TRBJ1-1, the complete variable domain is NAGVMQNPRHLVRRRGQEARLRCSPMKGHSHVYWYRQLPEEGLKFMVYLQKENIIDESGMPKERFSAEFPKEGPSILRIQQVVRGDSAAYFCASSPGEQRAAFFGQGTRLTVV.

This clone was counted only a few times. The CDR3 loop is CASSAQGSESPLHF. The CDR3 DNA reads TGTGCCAGCAGTGCACAGGGATCGGAGTCACCCCTCCACTTT. This chain links TRBV2 with TRBJ1-6, with D possibly matching TRBD1 (6 bases). This CDR3 has 14 residues. Per germline, CDR1 SNHLY and CDR2 FYNNEI. The V gene lost 4 bases and the J gene lost 10 bases, with 14 bases spanning the gap.

This chain links TRBV6-5 with TRBJ1-2; D is undetermined. Germline V gene sequence: CDR1 MNHEY, CDR2 SVGAGI. The CDR3 extends over 14 amino acids. V gave up 0 bases and J gave up 2 bases, with 7 bases separating them. CDR3: CASSYSSRNYGYTF. For the CDR3, the DNA is TGTGCCAGCAGTTACTCATCCAGAAACTATGGCTACACCTTC.

The chain is built from TRBV18 and TRBJ1-1; D unclear. The CDR3 runs 15 residues. In germline, CDR1 is KGHSH, CDR2 LQKENI. V was pared by 3 bases and J by 0 bases, with 11 bases between. CDR3 sequence reads: CASSPTTVMNTEAFF. Here the CDR3 DNA reads TGTGCCAGCTCACCTACAACCGTTATGAACACTGAAGCTTTCTTT.

This clone was found once. This chain joins TRBV29-1 and TRBJ2-3; D call uncertain. The V gene's germline CDR1 is SQVTM and CDR2 ANQGSEA. CDR3 size: 15 residues. Trimming cost V 3 bases and J 2 bases, with 15 bases left between them. CDR3 nucleotides: TGCAGCGTTGAGGATGTGACTTCCCCCACAGATACGCAGTATTTT. Translation: CSVEDVTSPTDTQYF.

This chain links TRBV3-1 (or the pseudogene TRBV3-2) with TRBJ1-4, with D maybe TRBD1 (6 bases). There are 16 residues in the CDR3. V shed 3 bases and J shed 3 bases, with 14 bases lying between them. In germline, CDR1 is LGHDT, CDR2 YNNKEL (reference sequence). CDR3 coding DNA: TGTGCCAGCAGCCATACGACAGGCCTCGCTAATGAAAAACTGTTTTTT. This translates into CASSHTTGLANEKLFF.

The genes are TRBV5-1 and TRBJ1-1, with 10 bases matching TRBD1. V lost 0 bases and J lost 4; bases outside the gene matches: 9. The CDR3 sequence is 17 residues long. Germline V gene lookup returns CDR1 SGHRS and CDR2 YFSETQ. The CDR3 region has the DNA TGCGCCAGCAGCTTGGTGGTAGACAGGGGGCTTCCCACTGAAGCTTTCTTT. Protein product: CASSLVVDRGLPTEAFF.